This T cell receptor beta chain was sequenced during a study of technical replicates of blood from a few donors. Germline CDR1 SEHNR, CDR2 FQNEAQ (reference sequence). After removal of 2 bases from V and 2 bases from J, the junction contained 5 bases not matched to a gene. The CDR3 contains 16 residues. The table came from immunoSEQ multiplex PCR; TCRdb's copy has only in-frame clones and leaves some out. The sample holds about 44,000 clones, about 96% seen once. The chain has TRBV7-9 and TRBJ2-2; TRBD1 matches at 7 bases. This TCR was recovered from a human donor in good health. Sequencing was done on a sample of T cells isolated from PBMCs. The CDR3 protein is CASSLQGQLNTGELFF. The CDR3 DNA sequence: TGTGCCAGCAGCTTACAGGGACAGCTAAACACCGGGGAGCTGTTTTTT.